These 29 T cell receptor beta chains originate from one sample sequenced in a study of response to subunit inactivated influenza vaccine. TCRdb re-called the RT-PCR reads with MiXCR, one entry per CDR3 protein. The sample comprises about 500,000 distinct CDR3 sequences, 13% of which are singletons, and 10% to 15% rests with the top ten. The source material was PBMCs from blood, sampled 45 days after vaccination. The receptors shown here come from a man aged 45-65 years who received an inactivated influenza vaccine.

This clonotype was seen only a few times. This rearrangement joins TRBV7-9 to TRBJ1-4; D may be TRBD1 (5 bases). The CDR3 extends over 12 amino acids. Germline lookup yields CDR1 SEHNR and CDR2 FQNEAQ (reference sequence). With 11 bases removed from V and 5 bases from J, the gap between germline ends came to 12 bases. CDR3 residues: CACEAGNEKLFF. CDR3 DNA: TGTGCCTGCGAGGCAGGGAATGAAAAACTGTTTTTT.

The chain carries TRBV4-3 and TRBJ1-4; 9 bases align to TRBD1. The CDR3 contains 14 residues. The trim removed 4 bases at V and 7 bases at J, leaving 4 bases unmatched. Germline values: CDR1 LGHNA, CDR2 YSLEER. DNA for the CDR3: TGCGCCAGCAGCCGGGGACAGGGAACTGAAAAACTGTTTTTT. It yields the protein CASSRGQGTEKLFF.

This clonotype came up a few times. This sequence joins TRBV7-8 and TRBJ2-5; 8 nucleotides match TRBD2. The CDR3 has 17 amino acids. V lost 4 bases, J lost 0 bases, and 10 bases stayed unmatched. Looked up from germline, CDR1 is SGHVS and CDR2 is FQNEAQ. The CDR3 is CASSSTILTSDQETQYF. The CDR3 region has the DNA TGTGCCAGCAGCTCAACTATTCTGACTAGCGACCAAGAGACCCAGTACTTC. Using reference TRBV7-8 and TRBJ2-5 for the parts outside the CDR3, the full variable domain is GAGVSQSPRYKVAKRGQDVALRCDPISGHVSLFWYQQALGQGPEFLTYFQNEAQLDKSGLPSDRFFAERPEGSVSTLKIQRTQQEDSAVYLCASSSTILTSDQETQYFGPGTRLLVL.

The rearrangement joins TRBV28 to TRBJ2-5; no definite D call. Germline CDR1 reads MDHEN; CDR2 reads SYDVKM. The CDR3 length is 17 residues. V lost 6 bases and J 4 bases, leaving 24 bases between the germline ends. The CDR3 sequence is CASSLIFGSRRGETQYF. CDR3 DNA sequence: TGTGCCAGCAGCCTTATCTTTGGATCCCGGAGAGGAGAGACCCAGTACTTC.

The table lists this clonotype with a few counts. CDR3 DNA: TGTGCCAGCAGTTATCAGGGGAACCCCCCCGCTTTCTTT. This sequence encodes CASSYQGNPPAFF. The chain employs TRBV2 and TRBJ1-1, with a tentative D call TRBD1 (6 bases). CDR1 SNHLY and CDR2 FYNNEI come from the germline V gene. The CDR3 covers 13 residues. V lost 5 bases and J 11 bases, leaving 18 bases between the germline ends.

This clonotype was counted only a few times. The chain has TRBV20-1 and TRBJ2-3; perhaps TRBD2 as D (6 bases). The CDR3 sequence is 13 residues long. Germline CDR1 reads DFQATT; CDR2 reads SNEGSKA (reference sequence). The CDR3 sequence: CSGTFPFTDTQYF. The CDR3 DNA follows: TGCAGCGGGACTTTTCCCTTCACAGATACGCAGTATTTT.

As DNA, the CDR3 is TGTGCCAGCAGCTTGGGGGCACACAATGAGCAGTTCTTC. The encoded protein is CASSLGAHNEQFF. The chain recombines TRBV5-5 with TRBJ2-1; D gene ambiguous. V was cut by 0 bases and J by 5 bases, with 6 bases left in between. The CDR3 runs to 13 residues. CDR1 SGHKS and CDR2 YYEKEE come from the germline V gene (reference sequence).

This clonotype has more than one count but fewer than ten. The chain carries TRBV24-1 and TRBJ1-5; 8 bases are a match to TRBD1. The CDR3 loop spans 15 amino acids. The germline V gene has CDR1 KGHDR and CDR2 SFDVKD. Trimming took 6 bases from V and 5 from J; bases not matched to a gene: 8. The chain's CDR3 is CATSPRGRGHQPQHF. The CDR3 DNA reads as TGTGCCACCAGTCCCCGGGGCAGGGGGCATCAGCCCCAGCATTTT.

This clonotype was seen more than once but under ten times. V usage is TRBV12-3 or TRBV12-4 and J usage is TRBJ1-1; D is ambiguous. Deletions cut 6 bases from V and 7 bases from J, with 12 bases between. There are 12 residues in the CDR3. CDR3 protein: CASRQYGIEAFF. CDR3 DNA sequence: TGTGCCAGCAGGCAGTATGGCATTGAAGCTTTCTTT.

This clonotype was seen a handful of times. The chain carries TRBV7-2 and TRBJ2-1; D tentatively fits TRBD1 or TRBD2 (6 bases each). The CDR3 totals 17 residues. Trimming cost V 1 base and J 1 base, with 14 bases left between them. Germline V lookup: CDR1 SGHTA, CDR2 FQGNSA. CDR3 DNA: TGTGCCAGCAGCTTAGTAGGGGGGACGGTTTCCTACAATGAGCAGTTCTTC. Protein product: CASSLVGGTVSYNEQFF. Combining the CDR3 with reference TRBV7-2 and TRBJ2-1 gives the whole variable domain GAGVSQSPSNKVTEKGKDVELRCDPISGHTALYWYRQSLGQGLEFLIYFQGNSAPDKSGLPSDRFSAERTGGSVSTLTIQRTQQEDSAVYLCASSLVGGTVSYNEQFFGPGTRLTVL.

This clonotype was observed a handful of times. V and J are TRBV10-3 and TRBJ2-3, with a weak D call TRBD2 (6 bases). The length of the CDR3 is 14 residues. Trimming pared 8 bases from V and 2 bases from J, leaving 14 bases between. Germline values: CDR1 ENHRY, CDR2 SYGVKD. CDR3 nucleotides: TGTGCCATCGGGACTGAGACCAACACAGATACGCAGTATTTT. It translates to CAIGTETNTDTQYF.

The chain links TRBV27 to TRBJ2-1; D gene ambiguous. This CDR3 has 13 amino acids. The V end was cut by 7 bases, the J end by 5 bases, with 12 bases between. Germline CDR1 MNHEY, CDR2 SMNVEV (reference sequence). CDR3 coding DNA: TGTGCCAGCACTTCCACCAGAAACAATGAGCAGTTCTTC. It is translated as CASTSTRNNEQFF.

This clonotype was observed many times. The V call is TRBV29-1, the J call TRBJ2-4; D is possibly TRBD1 or TRBD2 (5 bases each). This CDR3 has 15 residues. The ends were cut back, 5 bases at V and 0 bases at J, with 14 bases in the middle. Germline CDR1 is SQVTM and CDR2 is ANQGSEA. CDR3 amino acids: CSVYGGSLAKNIQYF. CDR3 DNA: TGCAGCGTTTATGGGGGATCACTAGCCAAAAACATTCAGTACTTC.

The chain couples TRBV6-6 to TRBJ2-4, with 7 bases aligning to TRBD2. The CDR3 loop spans 13 amino acids. V was pared by 6 bases and J by 6 bases, with 5 bases of the junction left unmatched. The germline V gene encodes CDR1 MNHNY and CDR2 SVGAGI (reference sequence). CDR3 DNA sequence: TGTGCCAGCAGGGGAGGGGACTTAAACATTCAGTACTTC. This translates into CASRGGDLNIQYF.

This chain joins TRBV24-1 and TRBJ2-1, with D possibly matching TRBD1 (6 bases). The CDR3 is made up of 14 amino acids. The V gene lost 4 bases and the J gene lost 3 bases, with 9 bases spanning the gap. Per germline, CDR1 KGHDR and CDR2 SFDVKD. CDR3 amino acids: CATSDLDSYNEQFF. The CDR3 DNA reads TGTGCCACCAGTGACCTGGACAGCTACAATGAGCAGTTCTTC.

CDR3 nucleotides: TGTGCCAGCAGTTTAGGCGCACAGAGAAACACCATATATTTT. Amino acids: CASSLGAQRNTIYF. The chain combines TRBV12-3 or TRBV12-4 with TRBJ1-3; D is undetermined. The CDR3 covers 14 residues. Trimming removed 1 base at V and 5 bases at J, with 9 bases between.

This clonotype was counted ten times or more. The J gene is TRBJ2-3, the V gene TRBV28; 8 bases align to TRBD1. CDR1 is MDHEN, CDR2 SYDVKM, per germline. The J segment lost 7 bases and the V segment lost 5 bases, leaving 14 bases of the junction unmatched. The CDR3 length is 16 residues. This chain's CDR3 is CASSRQGTILLNTQYF. Here the CDR3 DNA reads TGTGCCAGCAGTCGACAGGGGACGATCTTATTAAATACGCAGTATTTT.

This clonotype has more than one count but fewer than ten. The J gene is TRBJ2-5, the V gene TRBV6-2 or TRBV6-3; D is perhaps TRBD2 (5 bases). This CDR3 is 16 amino acids long. V shed 1 base and J shed 3 bases, with 15 bases lying between them. Germline CDR1 is MNHEY and CDR2 is SVGEGT. The CDR3 sequence: CASSYLPPLREETQYF. The CDR3 DNA follows: TGTGCCAGCAGTTACTTACCACCGCTGCGGGAAGAGACCCAGTACTTC.

The chain combines TRBV5-1 with TRBJ2-2; D is possibly TRBD1 (5 bases). Trimming shortened V by 4 bases and J by 5 bases, and 12 bases separated the two germline ends. The germline gives CDR1 SGHRS, CDR2 YFSETQ. The CDR3 has 14 amino acids. The CDR3 coding sequence is TGCGCCAGCAGCCCAAGACCAGGGACCGGGGAGCTGTTTTTT. This encodes CASSPRPGTGELFF.

The genes are TRBV5-1 and TRBJ2-1; 9 positions agree with TRBD1. From germline, CDR1 is SGHRS and CDR2 YFSETQ. The CDR3 covers 18 residues. V dropped 6 bases and J dropped 0; count of bases not matched to a gene: 13. CDR3 DNA: TGCGCCAGCAACTGGCGGGGGACAGGGACCAGCTCCTACAATGAGCAGTTCTTC. It specifies CASNWRGTGTSSYNEQFF.

This clonotype was recorded a few times. The V and J genes are TRBV27 and TRBJ2-7; 9 nucleotides agree with TRBD2. The germline CDR1 and CDR2 sequences are MNHEY and SMNVEV (reference sequence). The CDR3 spans 15 residues. V lost 2 bases and J lost 2; bases outside the gene matches: 4. Here the CDR3 reads CASSLAGGPPYEQYF. In DNA, the CDR3 is TGTGCCAGCAGTTTAGCGGGAGGGCCGCCCTACGAGCAGTACTTC.

This clonotype came up a few times. The chain joins TRBV6-5 to TRBJ2-7; D may correspond to TRBD1 or TRBD2 (5 bases each). The CDR3 is 14 residues long. Germline V lookup: CDR1 MNHEY, CDR2 SVGAGI. V was clipped by 6 bases and J by 6 bases, with 18 bases between them. The CDR3 nucleotides read TGTGCCAGCAGCTACGGGATGGGGGAATCCGAGCAGTACTTC. Its protein product is CASSYGMGESEQYF.

The CDR3 DNA is TGTGCCAGCAGAGTCAGCGGGCCCTCCTACGAGCAGTACTTC. Translation gives CASRVSGPSYEQYF. The V and J genes are TRBV28 and TRBJ2-7, with D possibly matching TRBD2 (6 bases). V lost 6 bases and J lost 0, with 12 bases in between. The length of the CDR3 is 14 residues. From germline, CDR1 is MDHEN and CDR2 SYDVKM.

The V call is TRBV27, the J call TRBJ2-6, with a weak D call TRBD2 (6 bases). CDR3 length: 15 residues. Germline V gene sequence: CDR1 MNHEY, CDR2 SMNVEV (reference sequence). V lost 5 bases to trimming and J lost 3 bases, with 11 bases between them. In DNA form, the CDR3 reads TGTGCCAGCAGTAACCGACTAGTTGGGGCCAACGTCCTGACTTTC. Translating gives CASSNRLVGANVLTF.

The chain has TRBV5-4 and TRBJ1-1; perhaps TRBD1 as D (6 bases). This CDR3 has 14 residues. V was shortened by 6 bases and J by 1 base, with 13 bases between the two germline ends. Germline CDR1 is SGHNT and CDR2 is YYREEE (reference sequence). CDR3 in DNA: TGTGCCAGCAATACAGGGTATTCGAACACTGAAGCTTTCTTT. Encoded protein: CASNTGYSNTEAFF.

This clonotype occurred a few times. This rearrangement joins TRBV5-1 to TRBJ2-7; 12 bases map to TRBD1. This CDR3 region has 16 residues. The junction had 9 bases not matched to a gene; V was cut back by 2 bases and J by 6 bases. The V gene's germline CDR1 is SGHRS and CDR2 YFSETQ. CDR3 residues: CASSFRDRGRVVEQYF. The CDR3 region has the DNA TGCGCCAGCAGCTTCCGGGACAGGGGGCGAGTGGTCGAGCAGTACTTC.

Ten or more counts support this clonotype. The chain links TRBV10-3 to TRBJ1-6; maybe TRBD1 (5 bases). In germline, CDR1 is ENHRY, CDR2 SYGVKD. The CDR3 spans 16 residues. V was shortened by 2 bases and J by 8 bases, with 16 bases between the two germline ends. The CDR3 region has the DNA TGTGCCATCAGTGAGGGGACGGCTTGGGGGTATTCACCCCTCCACTTT. Protein sequence: CAISEGTAWGYSPLHF.

This clonotype was detected a few times. CDR3 coding DNA: TGTGCCAGCAGTCCCAACGAGAGGCTAGCGAACACCGGGGAGCTGTTTTTT. Translating it yields CASSPNERLANTGELFF. The rearrangement links TRBV12-3 or TRBV12-4 to TRBJ2-2, with D hard to call. Deletions cut 5 bases from V and 0 bases from J, with 16 bases between. This CDR3 has 17 residues.

V and J are TRBV27 and TRBJ1-1; the match to TRBD1 covers 8 bases. Germline V CDR1 and CDR2: MNHEY, SMNVEV (reference sequence). Unmatched junction bases numbered 6, after V lost 4 bases and J lost 5 bases. The CDR3 is made up of 14 amino acids. The chain's CDR3 is CASSSQGDATEAFF. In DNA, the CDR3 is TGTGCCAGCAGTTCACAGGGGGATGCTACTGAAGCTTTCTTT.